This passage covers 2 T cell receptor beta chains from one sample sequenced in a study of cytomegalovirus exposure and HLA in healthy donors. Amplification used 60 Vbeta primers and 13 Jbeta primers. This table comes from immunoSEQ multiplex PCR, and its TCRdb copy is limited to in-frame clones, with some not included. The table lists some 85,000 clones, over 65% of them singletons. The specimen was PBMCs. These TCRs come from a middle-aged woman in good health and CMV-seropositive.

This chain connects TRBV5-4 to TRBJ2-5, with 14 bases that match TRBD2. V was pared by 4 bases and J by 5 bases, with 7 bases of the junction left unmatched. There are 16 residues in the CDR3. Germline V gene data show CDR1 as SGHNT and CDR2 as YYREEE (reference sequence). CDR3 nucleotide sequence: TGTGCCAGCAGCCCAGGGACTAGCGGGAGTCGGGAGACCCAGTACTTC. This codes for CASSPGTSGSRETQYF.

The chain employs TRBV7-2 and TRBJ2-1; 15 nucleotides agree with TRBD2. Unmatched junction bases numbered 2, after V lost 5 bases and J lost 3 bases. The CDR3 totals 16 residues. CDR1 SGHTA and CDR2 FQGNSA come from the germline V gene. CDR3 region: CASSGGLAGGYNEQFF. CDR3 nucleotide sequence: TGTGCCAGCAGCGGGGGACTAGCGGGAGGCTACAATGAGCAGTTCTTC. The full variable domain, its missing parts supplied by reference TRBV7-2 and TRBJ2-1, is GAGVSQSPSNKVTEKGKDVELRCDPISGHTALYWYRQSLGQGLEFLIYFQGNSAPDKSGLPSDRFSAERTGGSVSTLTIQRTQQEDSAVYLCASSGGLAGGYNEQFFGPGTRLTVL.